Below are 2 T cell receptor beta chains sequenced from a single sample in a study of blood T cell repertoires in COVID-19. Repertoires were generated with immunoSEQ multiplex PCR, while TCRdb's copy carries only in-frame clones and drops some. The sample consists of approximately 37,000 clones, approximately 91% of them appearing once. The material sequenced was peripheral blood. The receptors were sampled from a man aged 45 to 65 with active COVID-19.

The rearrangement joins TRBV27 to TRBJ2-7, with TRBD2 identical over 11 bases. CDR1 and CDR2 (germline): MNHEY, SMNVEV (reference sequence). The CDR3 is made up of 21 amino acids. V lost 8 bases, J lost 2 bases, and 26 bases stayed unmatched. The CDR3 DNA follows: TGTGCCAGCTACCCCGGGTTGACAGGTTCGGTTACTAGCGGGAGAACCTACGAGCAGTACTTC. Residues: CASYPGLTGSVTSGRTYEQYF.

The rearrangement joins TRBV2 to TRBJ2-5; possibly TRBD2 for D (7 bases). The V gene's germline CDR1 is SNHLY and CDR2 FYNNEI. The V end lost 6 bases, the J end lost 0 bases, and 11 bases lay between the germline ends. The CDR3 has 14 residues. The chain's CDR3 is CASRGGGYQETQYF. The CDR3 DNA sequence: TGTGCCAGCAGGGGAGGGGGGTACCAAGAGACCCAGTACTTC.